These 17 T cell receptor beta chains came from one sample sequenced in a study of shared clonotypes between healthy human individuals. Assay used: immunoSEQ multiplex PCR; TCRdb lists only in-frame clones, some missing. The repertoire consists of 550,000 to 600,000 clones, with more than 95% occurring once and the leading ten covering 0.3%. CD45RO-negative CD8 cells positively selected for CCR7 made up the naive population, which excluded terminally differentiated effector memory CD45RA+ cells. The sequenced sample consisted of naive CD8+ T cells sorted from blood. These receptors were taken from a man aged 25 to 40 in good health.

This clone was recorded only once. V is TRBV5-3 and J is TRBJ1-5; possible D gene TRBD1, 5 bases. TRBV5-3 is noted as an ORF with a role that remains uncertain. Trimming shortened V by 4 bases and J by 5 bases, and 13 bases separated the two germline ends. CDR3 length: 14 residues. CDR3 sequence reads: CARSLTREDQPQHF. CDR3 nucleotides: TGTGCCAGAAGCCTCACCAGGGAGGATCAGCCCCAGCATTTT.

The V call is TRBV10-3, the J call TRBJ2-7, with 7 bases that match TRBD2. CDR1 ENHRY and CDR2 SYGVKD come from the germline V gene. The CDR3 is 15 amino acids. V lost 1 base and J lost 2; bases outside the gene matches: 5. The CDR3 is CAISEFASGAYEQYF. The CDR3 nucleotides are TGTGCCATCAGTGAGTTTGCTAGCGGTGCCTACGAGCAGTACTTC.

The V and J genes are TRBV9 and TRBJ1-2; D might be TRBD1 (5 bases). Germline V gene sequence: CDR1 SGDLS, CDR2 YYNGEE. V was cut by 3 bases and J by 7 bases, with 13 bases left in between. The CDR3 consists of 13 residues. The CDR3 nucleotides are TGTGCCAGCAGCGGGGACCTGAGGGGTGGCTACACCTTC. Its translation is CASSGDLRGGYTF.

This chain joins TRBV6-5 and TRBJ1-6; D is unresolved. Germline V gene data show CDR1 as MNHEY and CDR2 as SVGAGI. V lost 0 bases to trimming and J lost 0 bases, with 6 bases between them. The CDR3 consists of 16 residues. This CDR3 is CASSYSDSSYNSPLHF. As DNA, the CDR3 is TGTGCCAGCAGTTACTCGGATAGCTCCTATAATTCACCCCTCCACTTT.

The sample holds one count of this clone. CDR3 DNA sequence: TGTGCCAGTAGTATAGGGGCAGGGCAAGGCATCGGGGAGCTGTTTTTT. This sequence encodes CASSIGAGQGIGELFF. V and J are TRBV19 and TRBJ2-2, with D perhaps matching TRBD1 (5 bases). The V end lost 1 base, the J end lost 7 bases, and 16 bases lay between the germline ends. Germline V gene data show CDR1 as LNHDA and CDR2 as SQIVND (reference sequence). CDR3 length equals 16 residues.

The CDR3 DNA is TGTGCCAGCAAGGGGGGGGAATTGTTGCGCGGCTACACCTTC. Residues: CASKGGELLRGYTF. The chain recombines TRBV27 with TRBJ1-2, with D maybe TRBD1 (6 bases). V dropped 7 bases and J dropped 8 bases, with 20 bases sitting between them. This CDR3 has 14 amino acids. Germline CDR1 MNHEY, CDR2 SMNVEV (reference sequence).

The chain combines TRBV11-2 with TRBJ2-1; no firm D call. Germline assignment: CDR1 SGHAT and CDR2 FQNNGV. This CDR3 region has 14 residues. The V end was cut by 5 bases, the J end by 2 bases, with 10 bases between. Here the CDR3 reads CASSPAGPYNEQFF. Here the CDR3 DNA reads TGTGCCAGCAGCCCGGCTGGGCCCTACAATGAGCAGTTCTTC.

The chain uses TRBV7-9 and TRBJ2-1; 8 nucleotides agree with TRBD1. Germline CDR1 is SEHNR and CDR2 is FQNEAQ (reference sequence). The CDR3 totals 15 residues. Unmatched junction bases numbered 10, after V lost 3 bases and J lost 9 bases. The CDR3 region has the DNA TGTGCCAGCAGCTTGTCGAGGACAGGGTTTATTGAGCAGTTCTTC. Its translation is CASSLSRTGFIEQFF.

The genes are TRBV9 and TRBJ2-1, with D maybe TRBD1 (6 bases). From germline, CDR1 is SGDLS and CDR2 YYNGEE. The CDR3 spans 16 residues. Trimming took 3 bases from V and 2 from J, leaving 15 bases between them. The CDR3 DNA is TGTGCCAGCAGCGGTCAGGGGAAGGGTGCCTACAATGAGCAGTTCTTC. It encodes CASSGQGKGAYNEQFF.

The chain has TRBV7-9 and TRBJ1-4, with no clear D. The CDR3 sequence is 11 residues long. The germline V gene encodes CDR1 SEHNR and CDR2 FQNEAQ (reference sequence). Trimming shortened V by 7 bases and J by 8 bases, and 8 bases separated the two germline ends. CDR3 DNA: TGTGCCAGCACCCCAGACGAAAAACTGTTTTTT. This gives the protein CASTPDEKLFF.

The rearrangement links TRBV11-2 to TRBJ2-7; D is uncertain. The CDR3 length is 11 residues. V lost 2 bases, J lost 6 bases, and 5 bases lay in between. Germline lookup yields CDR1 SGHAT and CDR2 FQNNGV. The CDR3 reads CASSLRREQYF. CDR3 coding DNA: TGTGCCAGCAGCTTACGGCGCGAGCAGTACTTC.

This clone was recorded once. The chain joins TRBV9 to TRBJ1-2, with TRBD1 as a possible D gene (6 bases). Between the trimmed V and J ends, which lost 0 bases and 7 bases, there was a span of 10 bases. The CDR3 runs to 13 residues. Germline V gene sequence: CDR1 SGDLS, CDR2 YYNGEE. The CDR3 coding sequence is TGTGCCAGCAGCGTAGGCGGGGGCGGTGGCTACACCTTC. This codes for CASSVGGGGGYTF.

On this clone: Other nucleotide sequences from this sample produce the same CDR3. The rearrangement joins TRBV5-1 to TRBJ2-7; no clear D gene. Germline lookup yields CDR1 SGHRS and CDR2 YFSETQ. Trimming took 3 bases from V and 3 from J, leaving 4 bases between them. The CDR3 contains 11 residues. In nucleotides, the CDR3 is TGCGCCAGCAGCTCAAGCTACGAGCAGTACTTC. Translated: CASSSSYEQYF.

This rearrangement joins TRBV28 to TRBJ1-2; D gene ambiguous. Germline V CDR1 and CDR2: MDHEN, SYDVKM. Trimming pared 8 bases from V and 8 bases from J, leaving 18 bases between. The CDR3 is 13 amino acids. In DNA form, the CDR3 reads TGTGCCAGCGGAGAACGAAACGACCTGGGCTACACCTTC. Amino acid sequence: CASGERNDLGYTF.

The chain carries TRBV7-9 and TRBJ2-5, with a possible D match to TRBD1 (5 bases). V was pared by 4 bases and J by 0 bases, with 9 bases between. Germline V gene lookup returns CDR1 SEHNR and CDR2 FQNEAQ (reference sequence). The CDR3 loop spans 14 amino acids. Here the CDR3 DNA reads TGTGCCAGCAGCTCCTTGACAGACCAAGAGACCCAGTACTTC. Protein product: CASSSLTDQETQYF.

The CDR3 loop is CAWSNAGPYEQYF. CDR3 in DNA: TGTGCCTGGAGCAATGCGGGTCCCTACGAGCAGTACTTC. The chain uses TRBV30 and TRBJ2-7, with a tentative D call TRBD2 (5 bases). The CDR3 contains 13 residues. Trimming took 3 bases from V and 2 from J, leaving 11 bases between them. CDR1 and CDR2 (germline): GTSNPN, SVGIG (reference sequence).

The gene calls are TRBV18 and TRBJ2-1; 9 nucleotides agree with TRBD2. This CDR3 contains 15 residues. With 0 bases clipped from V and 10 bases from J, the junction kept 7 bases outside the gene matches. CDR1 and CDR2 (germline): KGHSH, LQKENI. CDR3 coding DNA: TGTGCCAGCTCACCACCAGCGGGAGGCTTTGGGGAGCAGTTCTTC. It yields the protein CASSPPAGGFGEQFF.